This T cell receptor beta chain was observed in a study of control samples from healthy donors and cancer patients (dated by TCRdb to about 2020). Details on this clone: Its cognate antigen has yet to be identified. Per-base qualities were not stored, and no clone one base away is much larger.

There are 11 amino acids in the CDR3, from cysteine to phenylalanine inclusive. Of all the DNA, just the CDR3 is kept, 33 bases in frame from base 1. The trim is 3 bases for V and 3 bases for J, with a gap of 2 bases between the germline ends. Libraries came from the immunoSEQ multiplex PCR assay. TCRdb provides this immuneACCESS table in a form limited to in-frame rearrangements. Some clones are lacking; in checked studies, under half of them reflect an unresolved V gene, and why the rest are absent is not known. The sample table contains some 120,000 clones; only one count was recorded for 88% of them. The ten largest clonotypes hold over 2% of the sample.

This TCR was recovered from a woman aged 70-85 years in good health. The sequence joins TRBV12-3 or TRBV12-4 to TRBJ2-5, with no D gene named confidently. The sequenced material came from blood. The CDR3 protein is CASSFEETQYF. In nucleotide form, the sequence is TGTGCCAGCAGTTTCGAAGAGACCCAGTACTTC.